This TCR beta chain was sequenced in a study of T cells in Graves' hyperthyroidism and ophthalmopathy. CDR3 size: 14 residues. V gave up 2 bases and J gave up 8 bases; unmatched junction bases: 5. Germline assignment: CDR1 MNHEY and CDR2 SVGAGI. Template material for amplifying TCR beta CDR3 regions consisted of RNA transcripts. During a first-round RT-PCR of the TCR CDR3, the HTBI primer set was used. One entry per CDR3 protein results from TCRdb running MiXCR on the multiplex PCR reads. The sample shows 450,000 to 650,000 distinct CDR3 sequences, roughly 17% of them seen only once. J is TRBJ2-4 and V is TRBV6-5, with TRBD1 matching 8 bases. Sequenced input: blood. This clonotype originated in a woman aged 18-29 years with Graves' ophthalmopathy. The CDR3 here is CASSYGQGGDIQYF. The CDR3 DNA reads as TGTGCCAGCAGTTACGGACAGGGTGGGGACATTCAGTACTTC.